Given below is one TCR beta chain in context. The antigen is undetermined. Each CDR3 protein gets one entry after TCRdb re-called the reads with MiXCR. The table records around 540,000 distinct CDR3 sequences, about 33% of them present only once. These data belong to a study of T cell repertoires in cytomegalovirus infection. On the study more broadly: The study used recently identified HLA-C-restricted and well-studied HLA-B-restricted CMV epitopes. Public TCR beta signatures marked donors with CMV infection and the matching HLA.

Findings and caveats of the study: Of the TCR beta families, the public ones yielded a cumulative frequency that identified carriers of CMV plus the relevant HLA.

This material consisted of cultured PBMCs, taken from culture after CMV antigen stimulation. The sequence derives from a human donor in good health (CMV status not recorded). Some clones in this sample may be carry-over from other donors' samples.

The CDR3 DNA reads TGTGCCAGCAGTTACCTCGGGGCACTTACCGGGGAGCTGTTTTTT. Amino acids: CASSYLGALTGELFF. The chain has TRBV6-2 or TRBV6-3 and TRBJ2-2; the D gene could be TRBD1 or TRBD2 (5 bases each). Trimming shortened V by 2 bases and J by 5 bases, and 12 bases separated the two germline ends. This CDR3 spans 15 amino acids. The germline gives CDR1 MNHEY, CDR2 SVGEGT.